This is a list of T cell receptor beta chains from one sample in a study of spatial heterogeneity in lung cancer. Each CDR3 protein is one row after TCRdb ran MiXCR on the 5' RACE reads. The data show about 47,000 distinct CDR3 sequences, 12% seen once. The sample consisted of PBMCs, taken at follow-up. These receptors were obtained from a male donor with early-stage non-small cell lung cancer. Both conserved end residues are part of each CDR3. D genes are given only for firm matches. Clone size is not always given. Where it is, it says once, few, many or a class for expanded clones.

cdr3_nt cdr3_aa d_call j_call v_call clone_size
TGTGCCAGCAGCCACGGTGGCGGCTCCTACGAGCAGTACTTC CASSHGGGSYEQYF . TRBJ2-7 TRBV7-2 many
TGTGCCAGTAGCCAAGGGACAGGGAATCAGCCCCAGCATTTT CASSQGTGNQPQHF TRBD1 TRBJ1-5 TRBV19 .
TGTGCCCTGCACACCTCCGGAGGGGGCGGCAGATATGAGCAGTTCTTC CALHTSGGGGRYEQFF . TRBJ2-1 TRBV30 few
TGTGCCACCAGCAGAGATGGGGGACAGATCAATCAGCCCCAGCATTTT CATSRDGGQINQPQHF TRBD1 TRBJ1-5 TRBV15 few
TGTGCCAGCAGCTTCGGAAGCACAGATACGCAGTATTTT CASSFGSTDTQYF . TRBJ2-3 TRBV7-2 .
TGTGCCAGCGGCCGGGACCCAAACACAGATACGCAGTATTTT CASGRDPNTDTQYF . TRBJ2-3 TRBV12-3/TRBV12-4 .
TGTGCCAGCAGCTATGGGAGACGGGCCACTGAAGCTTTCTTT CASSYGRRATEAFF . TRBJ1-1 TRBV7-2 many
TGCGCCAGCAGCTTGGGTCAGGGTTGGAATGAGCAGTTCTTC CASSLGQGWNEQFF . TRBJ2-1 TRBV5-1 many
TGTGCCAGCTCACCAACAGCTTACAATGAGCAGTTCTTC CASSPTAYNEQFF . TRBJ2-1 TRBV18 many
TGTGCCAGCTCACCTAGGACAGGGACGTCTGGAAACACCATATATTTT CASSPRTGTSGNTIYF TRBD1 TRBJ1-3 TRBV18 many
TGTGCCAGTAGTTATGGACTAGCGGGAGTAATCGGGGAGCTGTTTTTT CASSYGLAGVIGELFF TRBD2 TRBJ2-2 TRBV19 .
TGCGCCAGCAGCTTGTTGGAGGACGGTACGCAGTATTTT CASSLLEDGTQYF . TRBJ2-3 TRBV5-1 many
TGCAGTGCTAGAGTGGGGGGAGTAGAGACCCAGTACTTC CSARVGGVETQYF . TRBJ2-5 TRBV20-1 .
TGTGCCAGCAGCTCTATAAACACCGGGGAGCTGTTTTTT CASSSINTGELFF . TRBJ2-2 TRBV7-2 many
TGTGCCAGCAGTGTCGCCGGCACAGATACGCAGTATTTT CASSVAGTDTQYF . TRBJ2-3 TRBV2 many
TGTGCCAGTAGAACGGGCAGCTTCCAAGAGACCCAGTACTTC CASRTGSFQETQYF . TRBJ2-5 TRBV19 many
TGTGCCTGGAGACACAAGGGAGGGGGAGAGACCCAGTACTTC CAWRHKGGGETQYF . TRBJ2-5 TRBV30 few
TGTGCCATCAGTGCCGACAGCGCTAACTATGGCTACACCTTC CAISADSANYGYTF . TRBJ1-2 TRBV10-3 .
TGTGCCTGGAGCGGGACAGGGTCAGATACGCAGTATTTT CAWSGTGSDTQYF TRBD1 TRBJ2-3 TRBV30 many
TGCGCCAGCAGACCTCCGACAGCTGGCATTACTGAAGCTTTCTTT CASRPPTAGITEAFF . TRBJ1-1 TRBV5-1 .
TGCAGTGCTAGTAGAGGGGGCGACTATGGCTACACCTTC CSASRGGDYGYTF TRBD1 TRBJ1-2 TRBV20-1 many
TGTGCCATCAGTGAGTCGTCAGGGCGGGATATGGAAGCTTTCTTT CAISESSGRDMEAFF . TRBJ1-1 TRBV10-3 .
TGTGCCAGCAGCGGGACAGGGGGCTCCTACAATGAGCAGTTCTTC CASSGTGGSYNEQFF TRBD1 TRBJ2-1 TRBV5-4 .
TGTGCCAGCAGCTTAGGCCAGGGAGGGGCTGAAGCTTTCTTT CASSLGQGGAEAFF . TRBJ1-1 TRBV7-2 few
TGTGCCAGCAGCCCCGACGGTGCAACTAATGAAAAACTGTTTTTT CASSPDGATNEKLFF . TRBJ1-4 TRBV5-4 many
TGTGCCAGCAGCCCGCCGGCCCCGGGTCCCTACGAGCAGTACTTC CASSPPAPGPYEQYF . TRBJ2-7 TRBV7-9 .
TGCGCCAGCAGCCAGGGACAGGGGGCGCAACATCAGCCCCAGCATTTT CASSQGQGAQHQPQHF TRBD1 TRBJ1-5 TRBV4-1 .
TGTGCCAGCAGTGTAAGAGAGACCCAGTACTTC CASSVRETQYF . TRBJ2-5 TRBV28 many
TGCAGCGTTGAAGGAGGGGAGAGCAATCAGCCCCAGCATTTT CSVEGGESNQPQHF . TRBJ1-5 TRBV29-1 few
TGTGCCAGCAGCTTAATAGTCTACAGGGAGGATGGAAACACCATATATTTT CASSLIVYREDGNTIYF . TRBJ1-3 TRBV7-9 .
TGTGCCAGCAGGCAGACTTACAGCTCTGGAAACACCATATATTTT CASRQTYSSGNTIYF . TRBJ1-3 TRBV6-1 many
TGTGCCAGCAGCCCCCTTCACGCCATGTTTTTT CASSPLHAMFF . TRBJ1-4 TRBV7-3 .
TGCAGCGCATTATTCTTGATGGATGAGCAGTTCTTC CSALFLMDEQFF . TRBJ2-1 TRBV20-1 .
TGTGCCAGCACCTCGCCGGGACTAGCGTTTTACGAGCAGTACTTC CASTSPGLAFYEQYF TRBD2 TRBJ2-7 TRBV6-2/TRBV6-3 .
TGTGCCAGCAGTCCCCTAATCGGGGGCCCCTCCCTTACCTACGAGCAGTACTTC CASSPLIGGPSLTYEQYF . TRBJ2-7 TRBV12-3/TRBV12-4 many
TGCAGCGTTGCCGCCGGGACAGGGGGAAACACCATATATTTT CSVAAGTGGNTIYF TRBD1 TRBJ1-3 TRBV29-1 many
TGCGCCAGCAGAGCGGGAGGGCCAACAGATACGCAGTATTTT CASRAGGPTDTQYF TRBD2 TRBJ2-3 TRBV5-1 .